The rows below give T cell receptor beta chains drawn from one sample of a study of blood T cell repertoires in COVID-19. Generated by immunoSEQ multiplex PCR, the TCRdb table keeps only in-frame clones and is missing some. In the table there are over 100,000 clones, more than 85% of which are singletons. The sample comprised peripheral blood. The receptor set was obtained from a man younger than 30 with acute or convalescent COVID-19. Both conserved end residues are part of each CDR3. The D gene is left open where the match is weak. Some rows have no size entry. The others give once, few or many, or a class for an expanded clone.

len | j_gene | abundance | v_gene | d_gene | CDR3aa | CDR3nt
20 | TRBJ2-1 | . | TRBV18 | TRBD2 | CASSPPGGGGGSREDNEQFF | TGTGCCAGCTCACCACCGGGGGGTGGAGGAGGCAGCCGGGAGGACAATGAGCAGTTCTTC
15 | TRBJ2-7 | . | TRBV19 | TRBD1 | CASSGTDRASGEQYF | TGTGCCAGTAGCGGGACGGACAGGGCATCGGGCGAGCAGTACTTC
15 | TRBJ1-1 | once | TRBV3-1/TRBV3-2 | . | CASSPRGAEWTEAFF | TGTGCCAGCAGCCCCCGAGGCGCTGAATGGACTGAAGCTTTCTTT
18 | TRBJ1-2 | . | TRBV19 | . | CASSNPPLFGQAPYGYTF | TGTGCCAGTAGTAACCCACCCCTTTTTGGGCAGGCCCCCTATGGCTACACCTTC
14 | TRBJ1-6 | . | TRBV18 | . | CASKPGGGYSPLHF | TGTGCCAGCAAACCCGGCGGAGGATATTCACCCCTCCACTTT
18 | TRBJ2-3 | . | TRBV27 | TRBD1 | CASSSTGTGGGGTDTQYF | TGTGCCAGCAGTTCCACGGGGACAGGGGGCGGGGGCACAGATACGCAGTATTTT
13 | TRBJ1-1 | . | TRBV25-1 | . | CASSEGGYTEAFF | TGTGCCAGCAGTGAAGGGGGCTACACTGAAGCTTTCTTT
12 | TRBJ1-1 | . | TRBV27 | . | CASTDMNTEAFF | TGTGCCAGCACGGACATGAACACTGAAGCTTTCTTT
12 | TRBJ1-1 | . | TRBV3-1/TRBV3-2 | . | CASSHGGTEAFF | TGTGCCAGCAGCCACGGGGGCACTGAAGCTTTCTTT
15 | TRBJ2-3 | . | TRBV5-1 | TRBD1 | CASSSGTGDTDTQYF | TGCGCCAGCAGTTCCGGGACAGGGGACACAGATACGCAGTATTTT
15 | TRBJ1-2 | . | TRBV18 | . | CASSPGETDLNGYTF | TGTGCCAGCTCGCCAGGCGAGACAGATCTTAATGGCTACACCTTC
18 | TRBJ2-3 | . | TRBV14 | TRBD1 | CASSLTSRTGRSAEAQYF | TGTGCCAGCAGCCTGACTTCTCGGACAGGAAGGTCCGCAGAGGCGCAGTATTTT
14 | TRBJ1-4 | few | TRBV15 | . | CATSRGGREEKLFF | TGTGCCACCAGCAGGGGCGGGAGAGAAGAAAAACTGTTTTTT
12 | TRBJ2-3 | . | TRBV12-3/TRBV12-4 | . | CASSSRGDTQYF | TGTGCCAGCAGTTCTCGGGGGGATACGCAGTATTTT
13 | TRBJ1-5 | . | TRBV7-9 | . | CASSLQGAQPQHF | TGTGCCAGCAGCTTACAGGGTGCTCAGCCCCAGCATTTT
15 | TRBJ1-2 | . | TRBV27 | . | CASSFDSAGLYGYTF | TGTGCCAGCAGTTTCGATTCCGCAGGTCTCTATGGCTACACCTTC
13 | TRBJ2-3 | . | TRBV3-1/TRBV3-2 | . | CASRANGGLTQYF | TGTGCCAGCAGGGCAAACGGGGGTCTTACGCAGTATTTT
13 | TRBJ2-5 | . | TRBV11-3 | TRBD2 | CASSLEGGETQYF | TGTGCCAGCAGCTTAGAGGGAGGGGAGACCCAGTACTTC
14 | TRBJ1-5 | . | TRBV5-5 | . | CASSLGQYNQPQHF | TGTGCCAGCAGCTTGGGACAGTACAATCAGCCCCAGCATTTT
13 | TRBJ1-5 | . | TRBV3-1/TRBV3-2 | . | CASSQQGGQPQHF | TGTGCCAGCAGCCAACAGGGAGGTCAGCCCCAGCATTTT
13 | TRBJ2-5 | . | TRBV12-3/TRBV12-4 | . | CASSLREVVTQYF | TGTGCCAGCAGTTTAAGGGAGGTAGTGACCCAGTACTTC
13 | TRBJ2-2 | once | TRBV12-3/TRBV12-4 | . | CASSSGLAGELFF | TGTGCCAGCAGTTCAGGACTGGCCGGGGAGCTGTTTTTT
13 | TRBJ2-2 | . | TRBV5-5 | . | CASSLSGSGELFF | TGTGCCAGCAGCTTGTCGGGGTCCGGGGAGCTGTTTTTT
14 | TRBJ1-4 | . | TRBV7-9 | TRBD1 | CASSPDRTNEKLFF | TGTGCCAGCAGCCCGGACAGGACTAATGAAAAACTGTTTTTT
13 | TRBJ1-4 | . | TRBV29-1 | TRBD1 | CSVVQGAPEKLFF | TGCAGCGTGGTACAGGGGGCGCCGGAAAAACTGTTTTTT
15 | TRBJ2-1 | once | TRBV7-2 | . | CASSPPRGVYNEQFF | TGTGCCAGCAGCCCGCCGCGGGGTGTCTACAATGAGCAGTTCTTC
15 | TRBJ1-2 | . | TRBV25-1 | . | CASSEILGAEHGYTF | TGTGCCAGCAGTGAAATCCTGGGGGCTGAGCATGGCTACACCTTC
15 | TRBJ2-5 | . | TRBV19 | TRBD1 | CASSPGQGPQETQYF | TGTGCCAGTAGCCCTGGACAGGGTCCTCAAGAGACCCAGTACTTC
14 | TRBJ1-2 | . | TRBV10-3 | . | CASNTGQINYGYTF | TGTGCCTCGAATACCGGACAGATTAACTATGGCTACACCTTC
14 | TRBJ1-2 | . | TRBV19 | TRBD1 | CASRGQGANYGYTF | TGTGCCAGTAGAGGGCAGGGGGCTAACTATGGCTACACCTTC
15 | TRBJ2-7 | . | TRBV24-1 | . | CATSDSQGAVNEQYF | TGTGCCACCAGTGACTCACAGGGAGCGGTCAACGAGCAGTACTTC
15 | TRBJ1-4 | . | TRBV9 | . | CASSVEDSLNEKLFF | TGTGCCAGCAGCGTAGAAGACAGTCTTAATGAAAAACTGTTTTTT
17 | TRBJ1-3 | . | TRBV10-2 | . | CASSEFDKGATGNTIYF | TGCGCCAGCAGTGAGTTCGATAAAGGGGCAACTGGAAACACCATATATTTT
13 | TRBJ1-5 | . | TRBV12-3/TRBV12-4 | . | CASSRGVNQPQHF | TGTGCCAGCAGCCGGGGGGTCAATCAGCCCCAGCATTTT
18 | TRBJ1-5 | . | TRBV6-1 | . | CASSEPYKSDSSNQPQHF | TGTGCCAGCAGTGAACCCTACAAGTCGGACAGTAGCAATCAGCCCCAGCATTTT
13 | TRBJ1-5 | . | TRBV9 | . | CASSVDPRQPQHF | TGTGCCAGCAGCGTAGACCCTCGGCAGCCCCAGCATTTT